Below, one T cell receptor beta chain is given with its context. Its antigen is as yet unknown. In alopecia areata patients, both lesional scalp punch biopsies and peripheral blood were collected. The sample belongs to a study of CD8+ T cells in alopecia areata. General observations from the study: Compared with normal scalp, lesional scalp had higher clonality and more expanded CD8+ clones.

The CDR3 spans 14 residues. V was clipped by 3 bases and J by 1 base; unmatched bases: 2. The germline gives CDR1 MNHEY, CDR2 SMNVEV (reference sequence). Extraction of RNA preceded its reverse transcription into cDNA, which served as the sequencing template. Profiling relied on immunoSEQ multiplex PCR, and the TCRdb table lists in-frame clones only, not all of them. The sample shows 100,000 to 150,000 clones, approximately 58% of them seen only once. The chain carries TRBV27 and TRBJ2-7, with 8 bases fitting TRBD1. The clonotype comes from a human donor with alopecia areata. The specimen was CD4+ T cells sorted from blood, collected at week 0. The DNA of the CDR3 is TGTGCCAGCAGTTTTACAGGGGGGTCCTACGAGCAGTACTTC. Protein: CASSFTGGSYEQYF.